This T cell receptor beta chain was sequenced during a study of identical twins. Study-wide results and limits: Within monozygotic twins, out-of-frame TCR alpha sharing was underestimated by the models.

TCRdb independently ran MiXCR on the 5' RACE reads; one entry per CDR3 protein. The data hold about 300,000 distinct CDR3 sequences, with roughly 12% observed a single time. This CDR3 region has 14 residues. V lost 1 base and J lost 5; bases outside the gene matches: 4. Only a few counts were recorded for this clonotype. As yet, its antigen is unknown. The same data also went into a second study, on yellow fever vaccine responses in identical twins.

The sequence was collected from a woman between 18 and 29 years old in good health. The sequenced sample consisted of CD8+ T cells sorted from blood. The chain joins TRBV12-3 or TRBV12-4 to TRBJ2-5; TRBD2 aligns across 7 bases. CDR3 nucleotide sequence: TGTGCCAGCAGTTTAGGACTAGCTCCCGAGACCCAGTACTTC. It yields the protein CASSLGLAPETQYF.